Presented here are 20 T cell receptor beta chains from one specimen sequenced in a study of CD8+ T cells in alopecia areata. Sequencing relied on a cDNA template that was reverse transcribed from extracted RNA. The method was immunoSEQ multiplex PCR; TCRdb's version includes in-frame clones alone and lacks a portion of them. The sample consists of around 290,000 clones, about 62% of them appearing once. Treatment: oral pan-JAK inhibitor, 5-10 mg twice daily. The sample consisted of CD4+ T cells sorted from blood, taken at week 24, from a patient treated with tofacitinib. These receptors all stem from a human donor with alopecia areata.

There are a few counts of this clone. The chain carries TRBV14 and TRBJ1-4, with TRBD1 identical over 7 bases. Trimming cost V 1 base and J 7 bases; bases outside gene matches: 6. This CDR3 spans 15 amino acids. CDR1 and CDR2 (germline): SGHDN, FVKESK. The CDR3 DNA follows: TGTGCCAGCAGCCAAGGACGGGGACAGAGTGAAAAACTGTTTTTT. Translation gives CASSQGRGQSEKLFF.

This clone occurred a few times. The J gene is TRBJ2-7, the V gene TRBV29-1, with 11 bases that match TRBD2. The V gene's germline CDR1 is SQVTM and CDR2 ANQGSEA. The trim removed 5 bases at V and 0 bases at J, leaving 9 bases unmatched. This CDR3 comprises 16 residues. The CDR3 sequence: CSVLTSGAYPSYEQYF. The CDR3 DNA follows: TGCAGCGTTCTGACTAGCGGGGCGTACCCCTCCTACGAGCAGTACTTC.

The chain uses TRBV27 and TRBJ2-3; D remains unclear. CDR3 length: 11 amino acids. CDR1 and CDR2 from the germline V gene are MNHEY and SMNVEV (reference sequence). Trimming took off 8 bases at V and 2 bases at J, with 5 bases between the two ends. CDR3 residues: CASVATDTQYF. The CDR3 region has the DNA TGTGCCAGCGTGGCCACAGATACGCAGTATTTT.

The rearrangement links TRBV6-5 to TRBJ2-4; D remains unclear. This CDR3 is 16 amino acids long. CDR1 and CDR2 (germline): MNHEY, SVGAGI. V shed 4 bases and J shed 0 bases, with 13 bases lying between them. CDR3 loop: CASSSPSTAAKNIQYF. Here the CDR3 DNA reads TGTGCCAGCAGTTCTCCCTCGACGGCAGCCAAAAACATTCAGTACTTC.

In this sample, this clone turned up a few times. The J gene is TRBJ1-2, the V gene TRBV4-1; maybe TRBD1 (5 bases). Germline V CDR1 and CDR2: MGHRA, YSYEKL. This CDR3 is 16 amino acids long. V lost 4 bases, J lost 8 bases, and 23 bases lay in between. CDR3 region: CASSPQAGAAPRGYTF. The DNA for the CDR3 is TGCGCCAGCAGCCCACAGGCTGGGGCAGCGCCTAGGGGCTACACCTTC.

The chain recombines TRBV30 with TRBJ1-4, with D possibly being TRBD1 (6 bases). This CDR3 comprises 14 residues. Germline assignment: CDR1 GTSNPN and CDR2 SVGIG (reference sequence). Trimming stripped 1 base from V and 4 bases from J, with 10 bases between. The CDR3 nucleotides read TGTGCCTGGAGTGGCGGGGGCTTTAATGAAAAACTGTTTTTT. Its protein is CAWSGGGFNEKLFF.

The gene calls are TRBV7-2 and TRBJ1-1; D might be TRBD1 (5 bases). CDR1 and CDR2 from the germline V gene are SGHTA and FQGNSA. V was trimmed by 1 base and J by 2 bases, leaving 11 bases between them. The length of the CDR3 is 15 residues. CDR3 nucleotides: TGTGCCAGCAGCTTAGAGGGCAGGGTAAACACTGAAGCTTTCTTT. Translation: CASSLEGRVNTEAFF.

V and J are TRBV7-2 and TRBJ1-1; unclear D gene. With 5 bases removed from V and 5 bases from J, the gap between germline ends came to 15 bases. The V gene's germline CDR1 is SGHTA and CDR2 FQGNSA. The CDR3 consists of 14 residues. The CDR3 region has the DNA TGTGCCAGCAGCCTCGATAGCCGGAGGACTGAAGCTTTCTTT. It is translated as CASSLDSRRTEAFF.

This clone occurred once. This sequence joins TRBV30 and TRBJ2-1, with TRBD2 matching over 7 bases. V shed 0 bases and J 6 bases; nucleotides not matched to a gene: 17. This CDR3 is built from 18 residues. Per germline, CDR1 GTSNPN and CDR2 SVGIG (reference sequence). CDR3 sequence: CAWSVHLTRTRRRNEQFF. The CDR3 bases are TGTGCCTGGAGTGTACACCTAACCCGGACTAGAAGGCGCAATGAGCAGTTCTTC.

This clone was recorded a few times. The rearrangement uses TRBV30 and TRBJ2-4; D is perhaps TRBD2 (6 bases). From germline, CDR1 is GTSNPN and CDR2 SVGIG (reference sequence). The CDR3 spans 11 residues. Trimming cost V 0 bases and J 10 bases, with 7 bases left between them. CDR3 coding DNA: TGTGCCTGGAGTGTTCGGGGGATTCAGTACTTC. Its protein is CAWSVRGIQYF.

V usage is TRBV5-1 and J usage is TRBJ2-5, with 9 bases that match TRBD2. Germline V lookup: CDR1 SGHRS, CDR2 YFSETQ. V shed 3 bases and J 2 bases; nucleotides not matched to a gene: 5. CDR3 length equals 15 residues. CDR3 bases: TGCGCCAGCAGCTCCGGGACTAGCTGGCAAGAGACCCAGTACTTC. Translation: CASSSGTSWQETQYF.

The V call is TRBV7-9, the J call TRBJ1-6; D ambiguous. V gave up 3 bases and J gave up 13 bases, with 10 bases separating them. Germline V gives CDR1 SEHNR, CDR2 FQNEAQ (reference sequence). This CDR3 is built from 12 residues. CDR3 nucleotide sequence: TGTGCCAGCAGCTTCTTCGGTTCCCCCCTCCACTTT. This translates into CASSFFGSPLHF.

This clone was seen more than once but under ten times. The CDR3 loop is CASSPQGGDYGYTF. The CDR3, as DNA: TGTGCCAGCAGCCCCCAGGGAGGTGACTATGGCTACACCTTC. This chain uses TRBV7-2 with TRBJ1-2, with a tentative D call TRBD1 (5 bases). V dropped 5 bases and J dropped 3 bases, with 13 bases sitting between them. The CDR3 is 14 residues long. The germline V gene encodes CDR1 SGHTA and CDR2 FQGNSA.

This chain uses TRBV7-9 with TRBJ1-1; no firm D call. The germline V and J ends were trimmed by 5 bases and 6 bases, with 7 bases remaining between them. This CDR3 is built from 11 residues. Germline V gene lookup returns CDR1 SEHNR and CDR2 FQNEAQ (reference sequence). The CDR3 DNA reads as TGTGCCAGCAGCCAGTCGGCTGAAGCTTTCTTT. It is translated as CASSQSAEAFF.

J is TRBJ2-5 and V is TRBV4-1; 8 bases match TRBD2. V lost 4 bases to trimming and J lost 1 base; unmatched junction nucleotides: 8. CDR3 length equals 16 residues. CDR1 is MGHRA, CDR2 YSYEKL, per germline. The CDR3 DNA follows: TGCGCCAGCAGCCGGAGTGGCGGGGGGACCCAAGAGACCCAGTACTTC. Protein sequence: CASSRSGGGTQETQYF.

The chain employs TRBV6-5 and TRBJ1-2; 7 nucleotides agree with TRBD1. This CDR3 has 15 residues. CDR1 is MNHEY, CDR2 SVGAGI, per germline. Germline trimming cut 2 bases from V and 7 bases from J; bases unmatched to any gene: 10. The CDR3 reads CASSYLGGTEGGYTF. In DNA, the CDR3 is TGTGCCAGCAGTTACCTCGGTGGGACAGAGGGTGGCTACACCTTC.

The chain recombines TRBV2 with TRBJ2-5; TRBD2 is a possible D gene (5 bases). The CDR3 is made up of 14 amino acids. Germline lookup yields CDR1 SNHLY and CDR2 FYNNEI. V lost 7 bases, J lost 9 bases, and 21 bases lay in between. The CDR3 DNA is TGTGCCAGCATTATTGAGGGCGGCTCCGGGGCCCAGTACTTC. Protein: CASIIEGGSGAQYF.

This clone was seen a single time. The rearrangement joins TRBV28 to TRBJ1-6, with unresolved D. The V end was cut by 7 bases, the J end by 10 bases, with 20 bases between. The CDR3 is 15 residues long. Germline CDR1 is MDHEN and CDR2 is SYDVKM. CDR3 nucleotides: TGTGCCAGCACCTTGGGTCCCTTCGGCGGGTCACCCCTCCACTTT. Translated, it gives CASTLGPFGGSPLHF.

The chain uses TRBV5-1 and TRBJ2-6; D not resolved. Germline V CDR1 and CDR2: SGHRS, YFSETQ. Deletions cut 5 bases from V and 6 bases from J, with 12 bases between. CDR3 length: 14 residues. CDR3 DNA: TGCGCCAGCAGTCCGGCGCCTCCGGCCAACGTCCTGACTTTC. This codes for CASSPAPPANVLTF.

The chain has TRBV7-9 and TRBJ2-5; a possible D gene is TRBD1 (6 bases). This CDR3 has 14 amino acids. CDR1 SEHNR and CDR2 FQNEAQ come from the germline V gene (reference sequence). Trimming removed 0 bases at V and 5 bases at J, with 10 bases between. This CDR3 is CASSLAGAAETQYF. The CDR3 DNA reads TGTGCCAGCAGCTTAGCGGGGGCGGCGGAGACCCAGTACTTC.